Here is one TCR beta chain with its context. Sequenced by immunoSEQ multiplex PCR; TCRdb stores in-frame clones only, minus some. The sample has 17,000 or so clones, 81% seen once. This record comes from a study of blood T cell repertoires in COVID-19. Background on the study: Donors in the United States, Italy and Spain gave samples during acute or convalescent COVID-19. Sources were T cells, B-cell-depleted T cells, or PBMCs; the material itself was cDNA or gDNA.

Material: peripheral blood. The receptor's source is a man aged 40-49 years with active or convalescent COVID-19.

The CDR3 sequence is CASSTGTGAPSEQFF. CDR3 in DNA: TGTGCCAGCAGTACCGGGACAGGGGCCCCCAGCGAGCAGTTCTTC. This rearrangement joins TRBV6-5 to TRBJ2-1; 10 nucleotides agree with TRBD1. V lost 5 bases, J lost 10 bases, and 11 bases stayed unmatched. CDR1 and CDR2 (germline): MNHEY, SVGAGI. This CDR3 spans 15 amino acids.